Listed here are 14 T cell receptor beta chains from one sample, sequenced in a study of T cells in Graves' hyperthyroidism and ophthalmopathy. TCR beta CDR3 sequences were amplified from RNA transcripts. First-round RT-PCR of the TCR CDR3 relied on the HTBI primer set. TCRdb ran MiXCR on the multiplex PCR reads and lists one entry per CDR3 protein. Among roughly 500,000 distinct CDR3 sequences, under 60% were seen once, and the ten largest hold roughly 20%. Source material: peripheral blood or thyroid tissue (not recorded which). These receptors all stem from an adult woman with Graves' disease, either hyperthyroidism or ophthalmopathy (not recorded which).

This clonotype was recorded once. The junction does not match germline at one end; this may be a read error. The gene calls are TRBV6-2 or TRBV6-3 and TRBJ1-4, with 9 bases matching TRBD1. From germline, CDR1 is MNHEY and CDR2 SVGEGT. The CDR3 extends over 15 amino acids. In nucleotides, the CDR3 is TGTGCCAGCAGTTACGTCGGGACAGGGATCGAAAAGCTGTTTTTT. Encoded protein: CASSYVGTGIEKLFF.

A remark on this clonotype: The CDR3 does not close with the conserved phenylalanine or tryptophan, likely indicating a read error. This sequence joins TRBV7-9 and TRBJ2-7; TRBD1 aligns across 9 bases. The V and J ends lost 5 bases and 0 bases, in that order; junction bases with no gene match: 5. The CDR3 spans 15 residues. CDR1 is SEHNR, CDR2 FQNEAQ, per germline (reference sequence). CDR3 bases: TGTGCCAGCAGCCCGACAGGGGGTAGCTCCTACGAGCAGTACCTC. Its protein product is CASSPTGGSSYEQYL.

The V and J genes are TRBV5-1 and TRBJ2-5, with D perhaps matching TRBD2 (6 bases). The CDR3 sequence is 15 residues long. V was clipped by 2 bases and J by 1 base, with 12 bases between them. Germline lookup yields CDR1 SGHRS and CDR2 YFSETQ. The CDR3 protein is CASSFSGGTQETQYF. Here the CDR3 DNA reads TGCGCCAGCAGCTTTAGTGGGGGGACCCAAGAGACCCAGTACTTC.

This chain joins TRBV29-1 and TRBJ2-7; perhaps TRBD1 as D (6 bases). CDR1 SQVTM and CDR2 ANQGSEA come from the germline V gene. CDR3 size: 13 residues. V was clipped by 5 bases and J by 0 bases, with 11 bases between them. The CDR3 sequence is CSVYGQSSYEQYF. CDR3 DNA sequence: TGCAGCGTTTACGGACAGAGCTCCTACGAGCAGTACTTC.

V and J are TRBV19 and TRBJ1-2; D is ambiguous. Trimming took 9 bases from V and 1 from J, leaving 12 bases between them. This CDR3 is built from 13 residues. Germline lookup yields CDR1 LNHDA and CDR2 SQIVND (reference sequence). The CDR3 bases are TGTGCCAGCTGTGCACCGAGTAACTATGGCTACACCTTC. It specifies CASCAPSNYGYTF.

The chain has TRBV7-3 and TRBJ1-1; 10 nucleotides match TRBD1. The J segment lost 5 bases and the V segment lost 6 bases, leaving 9 bases of the junction unmatched. Germline V gene lookup returns CDR1 SGHTA and CDR2 FQGTGA. This CDR3 is built from 15 residues. CDR3 sequence (DNA): TGTGCCAGCAGTCCGGGACGGGACAGGGGAACTGAAGCTTTCTTT. This translates into CASSPGRDRGTEAFF.

The sample holds many counts of this clonotype. This chain joins TRBV9 and TRBJ1-1, with a possible D match to TRBD1 (6 bases). The V end lost 0 bases, the J end lost 1 base, and 7 bases lay between the germline ends. The germline V gene has CDR1 SGDLS and CDR2 YYNGEE. The CDR3 runs to 14 residues. CDR3 sequence reads: CASSVGRGNTEAFF. DNA of the CDR3: TGTGCCAGCAGCGTAGGCAGGGGGAACACTGAAGCTTTCTTT.

The chain uses TRBV3-1 and TRBJ2-5, with TRBD2 matching over 13 bases. V lost 3 bases to trimming and J lost 9 bases; unmatched junction nucleotides: 4. CDR3 length equals 14 residues. From germline, CDR1 is LGHDT and CDR2 YNNKEL (reference sequence). The CDR3 nucleotides are TGTGCCAGCAGCCAGGGACTAGCGGGAATGGCCCAGTACTTC. Its protein product is CASSQGLAGMAQYF.

This clonotype was seen ten or more times. This chain connects TRBV7-9 to TRBJ2-7; D ambiguous. The CDR3 runs 12 residues. Trimming took off 4 bases at V and 7 bases at J, with 11 bases between the two ends. Germline CDR1 is SEHNR and CDR2 is FQNEAQ (reference sequence). CDR3 DNA: TGTGCCAGCAGCTCCCCCCACCGAGAGCAGTACTTC. This translates into CASSSPHREQYF.

The chain couples TRBV5-1 to TRBJ1-5; a possible D gene is TRBD1 (6 bases). V gave up 2 bases and J gave up 6 bases, with 9 bases separating them. The CDR3 spans 13 residues. Germline V gene sequence: CDR1 SGHRS, CDR2 YFSETQ. For the CDR3, the DNA is TGCGCCAGCAGCTTATACAGGGTTCAGCCCCAGCATTTT. It is translated as CASSLYRVQPQHF.

The gene calls are TRBV7-6 and TRBJ1-1, with 10 bases that match TRBD1. After removal of 5 bases from V and 4 bases from J, the junction contained 7 bases not matched to a gene. The CDR3 consists of 15 residues. CDR1 is SGHVS and CDR2 is FNYEAQ in the germline V gene. The CDR3 here is CASSAPGTGVTEAFF. The CDR3 bases are TGTGCCAGCAGCGCCCCCGGGACAGGGGTCACTGAAGCTTTCTTT.

This clonotype was found many times. The chain combines TRBV19 with TRBJ1-5; the D is unclear. The CDR3 is 14 amino acids. The V gene lost 6 bases and the J gene lost 0 bases, with 9 bases spanning the gap. Looked up from germline, CDR1 is LNHDA and CDR2 is SQIVND (reference sequence). The DNA for the CDR3 is TGTGCCAGTAGAGTTCAGTATAGCAATCAGCCCCAGCATTTT. Protein product: CASRVQYSNQPQHF. The entire variable domain, with the rest obtained from reference TRBV19 and TRBJ1-5, is as follows: DGGITQSPKYLFRKEGQNVTLSCEQNLNHDAMYWYRQDPGQGLRLIYYSQIVNDFQKGDIAEGYSVSREKKESFPLTVTSAQKNPTAFYLCASRVQYSNQPQHFGDGTRLSIL.

The CDR3 DNA sequence: TGCGCCAGCAGCGAAACTAGCGGGCCAATACGGGAGCAGTACTTC. Translation: CASSETSGPIREQYF. V gene TRBV5-1 combines with J gene TRBJ2-7; 9 bases fit TRBD2. The CDR3 spans 15 residues. CDR1 and CDR2 from the germline V gene are SGHRS and YFSETQ. After removal of 4 bases from V and 7 bases from J, the junction contained 12 bases not matched to a gene.

The chain joins TRBV20-1 to TRBJ1-4; 7 nucleotides agree with TRBD1. CDR3 length: 13 amino acids. The germline CDR1 and CDR2 sequences are DFQATT and SNEGSKA (reference sequence). V gave up 7 bases and J gave up 5 bases; unmatched junction bases: 7. The CDR3 loop is CSGRDSQNEKLFF. The CDR3 DNA follows: TGCAGTGGGAGGGACAGTCAGAATGAAAAACTGTTTTTT.